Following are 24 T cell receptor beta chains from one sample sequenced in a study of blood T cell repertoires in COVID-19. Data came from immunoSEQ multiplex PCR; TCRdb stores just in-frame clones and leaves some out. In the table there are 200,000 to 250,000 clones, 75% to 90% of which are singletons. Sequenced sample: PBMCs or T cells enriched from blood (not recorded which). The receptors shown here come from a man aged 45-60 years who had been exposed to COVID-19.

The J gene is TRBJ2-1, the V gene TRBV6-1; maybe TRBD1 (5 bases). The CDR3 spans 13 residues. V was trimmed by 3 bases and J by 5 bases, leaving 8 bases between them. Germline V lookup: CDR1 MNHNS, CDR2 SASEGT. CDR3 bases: TGTGCCAGCAGTGAGGACACCGACAATGAGCAGTTCTTC. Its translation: CASSEDTDNEQFF.

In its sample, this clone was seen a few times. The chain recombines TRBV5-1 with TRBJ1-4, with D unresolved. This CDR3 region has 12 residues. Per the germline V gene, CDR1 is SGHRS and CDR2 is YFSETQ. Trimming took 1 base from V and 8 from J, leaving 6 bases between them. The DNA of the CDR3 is TGCGCCAGCAGCTTGAATCGGGAAAAACTGTTTTTT. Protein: CASSLNREKLFF.

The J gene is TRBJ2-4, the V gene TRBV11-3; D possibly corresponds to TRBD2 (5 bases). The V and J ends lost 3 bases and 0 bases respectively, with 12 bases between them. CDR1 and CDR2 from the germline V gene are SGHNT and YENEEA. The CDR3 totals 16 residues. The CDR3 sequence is CASSFSEALAKNIQYF. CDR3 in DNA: TGTGCCAGCAGCTTTTCGGAGGCCTTAGCCAAAAACATTCAGTACTTC.

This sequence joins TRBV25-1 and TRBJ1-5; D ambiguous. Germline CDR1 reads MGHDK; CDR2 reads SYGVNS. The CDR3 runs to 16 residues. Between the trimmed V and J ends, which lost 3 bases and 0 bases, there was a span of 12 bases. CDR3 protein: CASSDHGGFSNQPQHF. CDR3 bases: TGTGCCAGCAGTGACCACGGAGGATTTAGCAATCAGCCCCAGCATTTT.

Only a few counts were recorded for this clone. In DNA, the CDR3 is TGTGCCAGCAGCCAAGTCAGCCTAGCGGGGTTCTCCTACAATGAGCAGTTCTTC. The encoded protein is CASSQVSLAGFSYNEQFF. The rearrangement links TRBV4-2 to TRBJ2-1, with 9 bases that match TRBD2. The CDR3 extends over 18 amino acids. Per germline, CDR1 LGHNA and CDR2 YNFKEQ. V dropped 1 base and J dropped 0; count of bases not matched to a gene: 7.

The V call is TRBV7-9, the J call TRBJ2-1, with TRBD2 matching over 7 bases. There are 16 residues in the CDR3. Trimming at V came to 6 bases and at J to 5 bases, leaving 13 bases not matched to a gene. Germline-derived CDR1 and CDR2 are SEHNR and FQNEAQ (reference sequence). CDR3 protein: CASRPTWTRAHNEQFF. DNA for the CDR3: TGTGCCAGCAGACCAACTTGGACTAGGGCCCACAATGAGCAGTTCTTC.

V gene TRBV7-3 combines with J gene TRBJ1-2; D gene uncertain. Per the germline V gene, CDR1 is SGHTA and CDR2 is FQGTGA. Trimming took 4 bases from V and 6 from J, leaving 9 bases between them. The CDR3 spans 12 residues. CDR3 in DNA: TGTGCCAGCAGCTCTTCGCGGCATGGCTACACCTTC. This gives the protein CASSSSRHGYTF.

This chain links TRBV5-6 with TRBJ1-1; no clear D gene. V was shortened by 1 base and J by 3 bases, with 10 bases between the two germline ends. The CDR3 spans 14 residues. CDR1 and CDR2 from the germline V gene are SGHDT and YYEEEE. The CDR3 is CASSLHRRDTEAFF. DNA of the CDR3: TGTGCCAGCAGCTTGCACCGGAGGGACACTGAAGCTTTCTTT.

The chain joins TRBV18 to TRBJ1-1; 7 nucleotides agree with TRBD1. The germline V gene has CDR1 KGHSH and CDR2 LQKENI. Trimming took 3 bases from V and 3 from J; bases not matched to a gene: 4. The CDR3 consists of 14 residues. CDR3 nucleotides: TGTGCCAGCTCACCGGTACAGGGGTACACTGAAGCTTTCTTT. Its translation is CASSPVQGYTEAFF. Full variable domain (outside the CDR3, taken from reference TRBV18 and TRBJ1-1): NAGVMQNPRHLVRRRGQEARLRCSPMKGHSHVYWYRQLPEEGLKFMVYLQKENIIDESGMPKERFSAEFPKEGPSILRIQQVVRGDSAAYFCASSPVQGYTEAFFGQGTRLTVV.

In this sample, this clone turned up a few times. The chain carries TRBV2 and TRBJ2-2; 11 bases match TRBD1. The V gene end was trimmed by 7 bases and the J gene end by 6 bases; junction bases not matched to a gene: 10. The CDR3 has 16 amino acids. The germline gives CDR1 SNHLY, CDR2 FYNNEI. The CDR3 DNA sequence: TGTGCCAGCACCATATCCGGGACAGGGGGTTCCGGGGAGCTGTTTTTT. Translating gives CASTISGTGGSGELFF.

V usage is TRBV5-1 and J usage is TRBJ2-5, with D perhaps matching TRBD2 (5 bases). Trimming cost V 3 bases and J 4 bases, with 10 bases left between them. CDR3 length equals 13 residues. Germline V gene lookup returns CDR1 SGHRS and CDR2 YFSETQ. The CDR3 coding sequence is TGCGCCAGCAGCTGGACTGCCCGAGAGACCCAGTACTTC. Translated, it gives CASSWTARETQYF.

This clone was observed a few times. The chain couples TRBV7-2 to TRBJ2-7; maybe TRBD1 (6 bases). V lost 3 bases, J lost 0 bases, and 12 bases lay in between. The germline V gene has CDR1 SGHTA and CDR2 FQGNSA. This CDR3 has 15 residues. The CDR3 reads CASSFSGTSSYEQYF. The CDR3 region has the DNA TGTGCCAGCAGCTTTTCCGGGACATCCTCCTACGAGCAGTACTTC.

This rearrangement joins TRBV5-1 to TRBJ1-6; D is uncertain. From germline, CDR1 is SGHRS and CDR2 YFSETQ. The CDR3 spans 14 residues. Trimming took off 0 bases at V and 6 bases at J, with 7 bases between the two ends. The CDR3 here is CASSLERPNSPLHF. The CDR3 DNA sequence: TGCGCCAGCAGCTTGGAGCGCCCTAATTCACCCCTCCACTTT.

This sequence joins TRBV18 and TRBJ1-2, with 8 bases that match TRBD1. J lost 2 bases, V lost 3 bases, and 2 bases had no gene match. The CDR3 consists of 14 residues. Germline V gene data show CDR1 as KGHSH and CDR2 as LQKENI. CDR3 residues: CASSPRQGNYGYTF. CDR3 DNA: TGTGCCAGCTCACCCCGACAGGGGAACTATGGCTACACCTTC.

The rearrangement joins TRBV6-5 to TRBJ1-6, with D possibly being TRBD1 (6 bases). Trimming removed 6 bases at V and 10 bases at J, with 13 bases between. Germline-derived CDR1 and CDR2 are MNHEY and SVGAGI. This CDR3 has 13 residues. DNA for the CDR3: TGTGCCAGCAGCAACAACAGGGACTCACCCCTCCACTTT. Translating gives CASSNNRDSPLHF.

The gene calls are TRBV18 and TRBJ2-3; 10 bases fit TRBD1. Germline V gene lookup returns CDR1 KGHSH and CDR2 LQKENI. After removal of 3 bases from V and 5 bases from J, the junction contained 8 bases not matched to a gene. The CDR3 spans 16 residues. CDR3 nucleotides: TGTGCCAGCTCACCGGATCGGACAGGGGGGATAGATACGCAGTATTTT. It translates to CASSPDRTGGIDTQYF. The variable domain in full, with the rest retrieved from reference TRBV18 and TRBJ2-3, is NAGVMQNPRHLVRRRGQEARLRCSPMKGHSHVYWYRQLPEEGLKFMVYLQKENIIDESGMPKERFSAEFPKEGPSILRIQQVVRGDSAAYFCASSPDRTGGIDTQYFGPGTRLTVL.

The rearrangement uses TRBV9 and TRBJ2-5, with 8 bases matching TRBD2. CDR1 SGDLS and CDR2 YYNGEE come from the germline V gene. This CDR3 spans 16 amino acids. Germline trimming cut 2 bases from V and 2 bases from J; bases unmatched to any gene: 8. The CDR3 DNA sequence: TGTGCCAGCAGCGTGGGGGGGTTAGCGGGACAAGAGACCCAGTACTTC. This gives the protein CASSVGGLAGQETQYF.

The CDR3 region has the DNA TGTGCCAGCTCGGGGGGACAGGCCACGAACACCGGGGAGCTGTTTTTT. It yields the protein CASSGGQATNTGELFF. The genes are TRBV18 and TRBJ2-2, with TRBD1 matching 8 bases. The CDR3 is made up of 16 amino acids. Germline V gene data show CDR1 as KGHSH and CDR2 as LQKENI. Unmatched junction bases numbered 6, after V lost 6 bases and J lost 0 bases.

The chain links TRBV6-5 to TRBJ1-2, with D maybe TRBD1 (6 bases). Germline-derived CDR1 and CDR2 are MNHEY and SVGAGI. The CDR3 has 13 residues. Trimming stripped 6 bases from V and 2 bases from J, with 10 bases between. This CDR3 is CASSFQGNYGYTF. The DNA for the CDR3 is TGTGCCAGCAGCTTCCAGGGGAACTATGGCTACACCTTC.

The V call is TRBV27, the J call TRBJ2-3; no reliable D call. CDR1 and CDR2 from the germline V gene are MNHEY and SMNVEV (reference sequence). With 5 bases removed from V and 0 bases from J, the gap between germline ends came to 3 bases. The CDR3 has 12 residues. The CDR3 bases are TGTGCCAGCAGTCCGAGCACAGATACGCAGTATTTT. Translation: CASSPSTDTQYF.

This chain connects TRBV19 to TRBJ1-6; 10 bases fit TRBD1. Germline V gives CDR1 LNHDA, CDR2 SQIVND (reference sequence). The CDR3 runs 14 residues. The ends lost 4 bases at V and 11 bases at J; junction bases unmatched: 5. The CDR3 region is CASSTDRGRTPLHF. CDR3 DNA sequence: TGTGCCAGTAGTACTGACAGGGGGCGGACACCCCTCCACTTT.

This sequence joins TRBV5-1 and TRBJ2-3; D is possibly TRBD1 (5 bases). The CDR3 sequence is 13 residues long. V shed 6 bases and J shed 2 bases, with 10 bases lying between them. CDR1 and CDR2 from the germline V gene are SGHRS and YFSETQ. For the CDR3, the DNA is TGCGCCAGCACGAAAGGGGTCACAGATACGCAGTATTTT. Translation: CASTKGVTDTQYF. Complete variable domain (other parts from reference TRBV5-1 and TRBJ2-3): KAGVTQTPRYLIKTRGQQVTLSCSPISGHRSVSWYQQTPGQGLQFLFEYFSETQRNKGNFPGRFSGRQFSNSRSEMNVSTLELGDSALYLCASTKGVTDTQYFGPGTRLTVL.

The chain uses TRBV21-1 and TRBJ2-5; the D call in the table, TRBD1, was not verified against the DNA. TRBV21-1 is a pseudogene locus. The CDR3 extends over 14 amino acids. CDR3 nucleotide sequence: TGTGCCAGCACCCGGGACAGGGGGGAAGAGACCCAGTACTTC. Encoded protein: CASTRDRGEETQYF.

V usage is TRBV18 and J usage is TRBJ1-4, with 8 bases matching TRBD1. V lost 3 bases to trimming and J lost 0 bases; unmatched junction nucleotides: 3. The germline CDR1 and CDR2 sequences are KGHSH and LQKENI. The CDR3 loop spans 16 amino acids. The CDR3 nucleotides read TGTGCCAGCTCACCGGACAGGGTAGCAACTAATGAAAAACTGTTTTTT. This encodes CASSPDRVATNEKLFF.